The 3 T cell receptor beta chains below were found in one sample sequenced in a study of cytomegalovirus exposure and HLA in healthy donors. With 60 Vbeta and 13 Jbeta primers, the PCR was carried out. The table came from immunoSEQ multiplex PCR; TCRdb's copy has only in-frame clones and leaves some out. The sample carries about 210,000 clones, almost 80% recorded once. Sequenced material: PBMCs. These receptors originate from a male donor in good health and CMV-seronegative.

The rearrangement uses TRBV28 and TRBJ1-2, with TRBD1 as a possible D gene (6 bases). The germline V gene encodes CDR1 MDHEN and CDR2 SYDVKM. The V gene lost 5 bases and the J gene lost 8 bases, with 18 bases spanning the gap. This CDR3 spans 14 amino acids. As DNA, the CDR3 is TGTGCCAGCAGTCCTCCGGGGGGGGCAAAAGGCTACACCTTC. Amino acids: CASSPPGGAKGYTF.

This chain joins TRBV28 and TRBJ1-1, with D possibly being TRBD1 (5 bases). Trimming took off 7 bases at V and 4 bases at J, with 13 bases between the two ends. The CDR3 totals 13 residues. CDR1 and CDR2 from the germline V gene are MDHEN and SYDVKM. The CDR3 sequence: CASITGGGTEAFF. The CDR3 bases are TGTGCCAGCATCACGGGGGGTGGCACTGAAGCTTTCTTT.

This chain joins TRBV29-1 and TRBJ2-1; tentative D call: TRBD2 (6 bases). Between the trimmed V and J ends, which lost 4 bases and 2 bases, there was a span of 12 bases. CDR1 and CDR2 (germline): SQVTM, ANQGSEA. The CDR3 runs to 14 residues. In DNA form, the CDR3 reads TGCAGCGTTGCTAGCGCACGAGCCTACAATGAGCAGTTCTTC. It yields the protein CSVASARAYNEQFF.